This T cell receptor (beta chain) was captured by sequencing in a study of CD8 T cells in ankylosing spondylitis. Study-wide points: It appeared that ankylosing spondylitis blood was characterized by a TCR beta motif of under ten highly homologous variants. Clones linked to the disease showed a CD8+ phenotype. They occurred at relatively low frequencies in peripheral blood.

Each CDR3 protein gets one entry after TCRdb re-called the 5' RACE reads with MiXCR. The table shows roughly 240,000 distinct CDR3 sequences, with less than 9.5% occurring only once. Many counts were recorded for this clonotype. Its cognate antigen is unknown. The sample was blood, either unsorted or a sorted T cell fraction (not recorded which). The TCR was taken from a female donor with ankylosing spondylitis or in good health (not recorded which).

In DNA, the CDR3 is TGCAGTGCTATAACAGGCGGGATCCTCACAGATACGCAGTATTTT. It translates to CSAITGGILTDTQYF. The rearrangement uses TRBV20-1 and TRBJ2-3; D might be TRBD2 (6 bases). The V gene's germline CDR1 is DFQATT and CDR2 SNEGSKA (reference sequence). The CDR3 contains 15 residues. Trimming left V 4 bases short and J 2 bases short, with 16 bases between.